This T cell receptor (beta chain) emerged from a study of blood T cell repertoires in COVID-19. Across the study: Sites in the United States, Italy and Spain provided acute and convalescent COVID-19 samples. In each case, the material was cDNA or gDNA derived from T cells, B-cell-depleted T cells, or PBMCs.

This CDR3 has 14 residues. The germline gives CDR1 SGDLS, CDR2 YYNGEE. V was trimmed by 4 bases and J by 4 bases, leaving 11 bases between them. Study processing details: Nucleated cell counts were estimated from reference gene primer amplification. Some clones are missing from TCRdb's copy, which holds only in-frame ones; the method was immunoSEQ multiplex PCR. V and J calls plus clone size are reproduced from that table; the DNA served to infer D and trimming. The sample yields 150,000 to 200,000 clones, 75% to 90% seen once. Enrolment of Seattle patients took place during active infection, and they were followed longitudinally.

Sequenced: peripheral blood. V is TRBV9 and J is TRBJ1-4; D gene uncertain. The TCR comes from a woman in her 70s with COVID-19, enrolled during active disease. The CDR3 here is CASSPGPYNEKLFF. The CDR3 DNA sequence: TGTGCCAGCAGCCCTGGGCCCTATAATGAAAAACTGTTTTTT.